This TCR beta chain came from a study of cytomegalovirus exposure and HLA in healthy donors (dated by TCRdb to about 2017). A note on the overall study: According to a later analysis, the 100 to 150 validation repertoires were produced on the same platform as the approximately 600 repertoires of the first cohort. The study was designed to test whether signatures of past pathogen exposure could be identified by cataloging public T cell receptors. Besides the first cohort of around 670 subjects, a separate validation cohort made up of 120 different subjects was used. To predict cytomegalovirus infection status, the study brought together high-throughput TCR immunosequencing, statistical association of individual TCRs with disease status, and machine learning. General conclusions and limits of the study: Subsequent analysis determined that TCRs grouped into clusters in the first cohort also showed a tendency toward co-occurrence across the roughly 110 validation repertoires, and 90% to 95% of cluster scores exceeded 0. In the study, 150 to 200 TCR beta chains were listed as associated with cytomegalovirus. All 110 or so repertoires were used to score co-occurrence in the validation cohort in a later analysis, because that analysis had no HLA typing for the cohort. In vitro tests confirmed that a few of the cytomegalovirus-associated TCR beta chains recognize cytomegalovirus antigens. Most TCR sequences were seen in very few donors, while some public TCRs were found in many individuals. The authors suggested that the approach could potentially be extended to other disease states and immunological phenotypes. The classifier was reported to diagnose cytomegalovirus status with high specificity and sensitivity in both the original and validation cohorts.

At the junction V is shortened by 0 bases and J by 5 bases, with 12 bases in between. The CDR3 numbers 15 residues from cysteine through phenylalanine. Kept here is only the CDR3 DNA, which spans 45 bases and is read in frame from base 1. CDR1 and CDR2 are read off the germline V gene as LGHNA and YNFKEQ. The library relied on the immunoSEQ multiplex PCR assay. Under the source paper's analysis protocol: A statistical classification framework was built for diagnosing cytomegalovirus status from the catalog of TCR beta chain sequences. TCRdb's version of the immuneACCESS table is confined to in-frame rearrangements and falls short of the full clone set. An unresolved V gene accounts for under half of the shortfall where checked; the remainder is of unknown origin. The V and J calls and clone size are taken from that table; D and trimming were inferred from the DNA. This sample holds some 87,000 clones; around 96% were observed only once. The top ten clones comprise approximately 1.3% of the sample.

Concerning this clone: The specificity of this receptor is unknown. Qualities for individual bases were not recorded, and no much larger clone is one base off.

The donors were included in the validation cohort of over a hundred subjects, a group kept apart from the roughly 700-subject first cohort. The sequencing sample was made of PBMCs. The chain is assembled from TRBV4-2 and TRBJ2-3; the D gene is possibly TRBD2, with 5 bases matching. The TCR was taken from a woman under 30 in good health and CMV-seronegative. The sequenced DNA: TGTGCCAGCAGCCAAGATAGGCTAGCACAAGATACGCAGTATTTT. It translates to CASSQDRLAQDTQYF.